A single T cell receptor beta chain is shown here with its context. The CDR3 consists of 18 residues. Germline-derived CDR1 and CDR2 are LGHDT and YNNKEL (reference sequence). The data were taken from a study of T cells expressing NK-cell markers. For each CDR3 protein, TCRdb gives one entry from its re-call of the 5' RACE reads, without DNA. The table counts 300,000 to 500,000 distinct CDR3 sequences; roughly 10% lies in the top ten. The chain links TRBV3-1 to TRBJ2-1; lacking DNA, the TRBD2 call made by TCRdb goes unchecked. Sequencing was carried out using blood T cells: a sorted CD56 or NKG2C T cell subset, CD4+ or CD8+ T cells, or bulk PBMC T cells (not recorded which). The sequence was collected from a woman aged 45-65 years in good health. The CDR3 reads CASSQEVGSGRRPYEQFF.